A single sample gave rise to the 9 T cell receptor beta chains below, sequenced in a study of CXCR3-negative and CXCR3-positive naive CD8 T cells. UMI labels and 5' RACE were used to prepare the TRB cDNA libraries. For each CDR3 protein, TCRdb gives one entry from its re-call of the 5' RACE reads, without DNA. This listing includes tens of thousands of distinct CDR3 sequences. The sample taken for sequencing was naive CXCR3- CD8+ T cells from blood. Sample subset: CD45RO-CCR7+CD27+CD95- naive CD8+ T cells lacking CXCR3 (TNR3-). All receptors derive from a human donor in good health. Some clones in this sample may be carry-over from other donors' samples.

V and J are TRBV28 and TRBJ2-1; the D gene TCRdb calls, TRBD2, cannot be checked with no DNA. The CDR3 runs 14 residues. The germline V gene encodes CDR1 MDHEN and CDR2 SYDVKM. CDR3 residues: CASSLRERPNEQFF.

The chain joins TRBV28 to TRBJ2-7. The CDR3 is 15 amino acids. The germline CDR1 and CDR2 sequences are MDHEN and SYDVKM. CDR3 loop: CASSLFPGSSYEQYF.

By frequency, this clonotype registers medium-sized (0.01 to 0.1%). Here the CDR3 reads CSVGQNPNTEAFF. This chain joins TRBV29-1 and TRBJ1-1; TCRdb names TRBD1, which stays unverified in the absence of DNA. This CDR3 region has 13 residues. Germline V gene lookup returns CDR1 SQVTM and CDR2 ANQGSEA. Based on the CDR3 plus reference TRBV29-1 and TRBJ1-1, the full variable domain is SAVISQKPSRDICQRGTSLTIQCQVDSQVTMMFWYRQQPGQSLTLIATANQGSEATYESGFVIDKFPISRPNLTFSTLTVSNMSPEDSSIYLCSVGQNPNTEAFFGQGTRLTVV.

V and J are TRBV7-2 and TRBJ2-1; TCRdb indicates TRBD1, and absent DNA this call remains unverified. CDR1 SGHTA and CDR2 FQGNSA come from the germline V gene. CDR3 size: 15 residues. This chain's CDR3 is CASSSGGGTGNEQFF.

The chain couples TRBV29-1 to TRBJ2-7. Germline assignment: CDR1 SQVTM and CDR2 ANQGSEA. The CDR3 consists of 12 residues. The CDR3 reads CSFEGEDYEQYF.

This chain links TRBV15 with TRBJ2-1; no DNA is available, so the TRBD1 call from TCRdb remains unchecked. CDR3 size: 17 residues. Germline V lookup: CDR1 LNHNV, CDR2 YYDKDF (reference sequence). CDR3 in amino acids: CATSSSQGGQGIREEFF. The entire variable domain, with the rest obtained from reference TRBV15 and TRBJ2-1, is as follows: DAMVIQNPRYQVTQFGKPVTLSCSQTLNHNVMYWYQQKSSQAPKLLFHYYDKDFNNEADTPDNFQSRRPNTSFCFLDIRSPGLGDTAMYLCATSSSQGGQGIREEFFGPGTRLTVL.

The chain couples TRBV9 to TRBJ2-2; without DNA, the TCRdb call of TRBD2 cannot be checked. The CDR3 spans 16 residues. Germline CDR1 is SGDLS and CDR2 is YYNGEE. This CDR3 is CASSPGLAENTGELFF. The variable domain in full, completed from reference TRBV9 and TRBJ2-2, reads DSGVTQTPKHLITATGQRVTLRCSPRSGDLSVYWYQQSLDQGLQFLIQYYNGEERAKGNILERFSAQQFPDLHSELNLSSLELGDSALYFCASSPGLAENTGELFFGEGSRLTVL.

The rearrangement links TRBV13 to TRBJ1-2; TCRdb gives TRBD1 as the D gene, but with no DNA this cannot be confirmed. Germline assignment: CDR1 PRHDT and CDR2 FYEKMQ (reference sequence). This CDR3 contains 13 residues. CDR3 sequence reads: CASTYWGGSGYTF.

The chain employs TRBV21-1 and TRBJ2-1; TCRdb's assignment of TRBD1 cannot be checked, as there is no DNA. TRBV21-1 counts as a pseudogene. The CDR3 contains 15 residues. CDR3 protein: CASSLWDSLYNEQFF.